These 15 T cell receptor beta chains were all obtained from the same sample, sequenced in a study of long-term antiretroviral therapy in people with HIV (dated by TCRdb to between 2021 and 2022). The immunoSEQ hsTCRB v3.0 assay was used at survey level resolution for TRB variable region sequencing. TCRdb mirrors the immuneACCESS table, restricted to in-frame sequences. Some clones are absent from its copies; in checked studies, under half trace to an unresolved V gene, and the reason for the others is unknown. The sample profile shows roughly 35,000 clones; over 75% of them were found once. Around 4.4% of the sample lies in the top ten. The source was unsorted PBMCs, collected 3.3 years after starting antiretroviral therapy. The receptors were gathered from a man aged 18 to 30 with HIV.

The chain recombines TRBV2 with TRBJ2-7; 11 nucleotides match TRBD2. With V trimmed by 5 bases and J by 2 bases, 8 bases remained unmatched. Germline V gives CDR1 SNHLY, CDR2 FYNNEI. This CDR3 contains 16 residues. DNA of the CDR3: TGTGCCAGCAGTCTATCCTCTAGCGGGGGGACCTACGAGCAGTACTTC. Translation: CASSLSSSGGTYEQYF.

The chain joins TRBV5-1 to TRBJ1-1; 10 bases fit TRBD1. Germline assignment: CDR1 SGHRS and CDR2 YFSETQ. The CDR3 is 15 residues long. Germline trimming cut 2 bases from V and 5 bases from J; bases unmatched to any gene: 6. CDR3 DNA sequence: TGCGCCAGCAGCTTTTCAGGACAGGGGGAGACTGAAGCTTTCTTT. Its protein is CASSFSGQGETEAFF.

The gene calls are TRBV5-6 and TRBJ1-2; D unresolved. V lost 3 bases to trimming and J lost 6 bases, with 12 bases between them. Per the germline V gene, CDR1 is SGHDT and CDR2 is YYEEEE. CDR3 length: 13 residues. This chain's CDR3 is CASSSPGRDGYTF. The CDR3, as DNA: TGTGCCAGCAGCTCCCCCGGGCGGGATGGCTACACCTTC.

The rearrangement uses TRBV5-4 and TRBJ2-7; TRBD1 aligns across 9 bases. V was pared by 3 bases and J by 6 bases, with 10 bases of the junction left unmatched. The CDR3 consists of 15 residues. Germline V lookup: CDR1 SGHNT, CDR2 YYREEE (reference sequence). The CDR3 nucleotides are TGTGCCAGCAGCTATATGACAGGGGGTCTTGGCGAGCAGTACTTC. It specifies CASSYMTGGLGEQYF.

The chain recombines TRBV19 with TRBJ2-7, with D possibly matching TRBD2 (5 bases). The CDR3 runs 17 residues. The V gene's germline CDR1 is LNHDA and CDR2 SQIVND (reference sequence). Trimming took off 3 bases at V and 2 bases at J, with 20 bases between the two ends. CDR3 sequence reads: CASSIYRTSVGTYEQYF. The CDR3 DNA reads TGTGCCAGTAGTATTTATAGGACTTCGGTTGGGACCTACGAGCAGTACTTC.

This clone came up a few times. The V gene is TRBV4-1, the J gene TRBJ1-2; 7 bases line up with TRBD1. This CDR3 is 16 amino acids long. Per the germline V gene, CDR1 is MGHRA and CDR2 is YSYEKL. The J segment lost 4 bases and the V segment lost 4 bases, leaving 12 bases of the junction unmatched. In DNA, the CDR3 is TGCGCCAGCAGCCGCGGCCGTTACAGGGGTGCCTATGGCTACACCTTC. It codes for CASSRGRYRGAYGYTF.

V gene TRBV5-6 combines with J gene TRBJ2-3; D is undetermined. Trimming took off 4 bases at V and 2 bases at J, with 2 bases between the two ends. The germline V gene has CDR1 SGHDT and CDR2 YYEEEE. The CDR3 loop spans 11 amino acids. DNA for the CDR3: TGTGCCAGCAGCCTCACAGATACGCAGTATTTT. This translates into CASSLTDTQYF.

This chain links TRBV2 with TRBJ2-4; 7 nucleotides match TRBD1. Trimming at V came to 6 bases and at J to 0 bases, leaving 5 bases not matched to a gene. In germline, CDR1 is SNHLY, CDR2 FYNNEI. The CDR3 length is 15 residues. The CDR3 DNA follows: TGTGCCAGCAGGGCAAGGGGGCTAGCCAAAAACATTCAGTACTTC. Translating it yields CASRARGLAKNIQYF.

This chain links TRBV9 with TRBJ2-7, with D unresolved. This CDR3 is 13 amino acids long. V was clipped by 4 bases and J by 4 bases, with 12 bases between them. Germline V gene lookup returns CDR1 SGDLS and CDR2 YYNGEE. CDR3 sequence (DNA): TGTGCCAGCAGCCCCTGGGGAACGTACGAGCAGTACTTC. Translated, it gives CASSPWGTYEQYF.

The chain employs TRBV6-5 and TRBJ1-1, with TRBD1 matching 7 bases. Germline values: CDR1 MNHEY, CDR2 SVGAGI. The CDR3 is 15 residues long. V lost 0 bases and J lost 8; bases outside the gene matches: 9. DNA for the CDR3: TGTGCCAGCAGTTACTCGACGTCAGGGACAGACGAAGCTTTCTTT. It codes for CASSYSTSGTDEAFF.

This clone was counted only a few times. The chain carries TRBV9 and TRBJ2-7, with TRBD2 matching over 7 bases. Losses at the gene ends were 3 bases for V and 7 bases for J; bases not matched to a gene: 7. Germline CDR1 reads SGDLS; CDR2 reads YYNGEE. The CDR3 extends over 13 amino acids. The CDR3 region is CASSATQAGEQYF. CDR3 coding DNA: TGTGCCAGCAGCGCAACCCAAGCGGGGGAGCAGTACTTC.

The gene calls are TRBV5-1 and TRBJ2-7; D is ambiguous. CDR3 length: 13 amino acids. Germline V gene sequence: CDR1 SGHRS, CDR2 YFSETQ. Between the trimmed V and J ends, which lost 0 bases and 4 bases, there was a span of 8 bases. In DNA form, the CDR3 reads TGCGCCAGCAGCTTGGGAGCCAGGTACGAGCAGTACTTC. It yields the protein CASSLGARYEQYF.

The V and J genes are TRBV5-1 and TRBJ1-1, with D perhaps TRBD1 (5 bases). CDR1 is SGHRS and CDR2 is YFSETQ in the germline V gene. The CDR3 is 14 amino acids. Trimming removed 0 bases from V and 5 bases from J, with 11 bases in between. CDR3: CASSLGWGETEAFF. For the CDR3, the DNA is TGCGCCAGCAGCTTGGGCTGGGGGGAAACTGAAGCTTTCTTT.

CDR3 sequence: CASSLEGYSPLHF. The CDR3 nucleotides are TGTGCCAGCAGCCTAGAGGGTTATTCACCCCTCCACTTT. The chain uses TRBV25-1 and TRBJ1-6, with D unclear. Germline CDR1 reads MGHDK; CDR2 reads SYGVNS. CDR3 length: 13 amino acids. The V end lost 6 bases, the J end lost 8 bases, and 11 bases lay between the germline ends.

This chain connects TRBV5-8 to TRBJ1-5; 7 bases are shared with TRBD1. Losses at the gene ends were 0 bases for V and 3 bases for J; bases not matched to a gene: 6. Germline V gives CDR1 SGHTS, CDR2 YDEGEE. The length of the CDR3 is 16 residues. CDR3 DNA: TGTGCCAGCAGCTTGGAGGGGGCCCAGGCCAATCAGCCCCAGCATTTT. This codes for CASSLEGAQANQPQHF.